This T cell receptor (beta chain) appears in the sequencing data of a study of identical twins. Study findings and constraints: Recombination models fit unrelated individuals' TCR alpha sharing but underestimated twins'.

Details on this clonotype: The antigen is unknown.

TCRdb re-called the 5' RACE reads through MiXCR, storing one row per CDR3 protein. The sample lists 400,000 to 650,000 distinct CDR3 sequences; 22% were seen once. This CDR3 is 15 amino acids long. The V end lost 2 bases, the J end lost 1 base, and 13 bases lay between the germline ends. CDR1 is SGHRS and CDR2 is YFSETQ in the germline V gene. This same sample was also taken into another study, of T cells expressing NK-cell markers. This second study notes: Sorted CD3+CD56+NKG2C+, CD3+CD56+NKG2C- and CD3+CD56-NKG2C+ T-cell subsets were beta-chain profiled.

The sample taken for sequencing was CD4+ T cells sorted from blood. This clonotype was obtained from a woman aged 18-29 years in good health. The V gene is TRBV5-1, the J gene TRBJ2-7; no clear D gene. The chain's CDR3 is CASSLLPEGSYEQYF. In nucleotides, the CDR3 is TGCGCCAGCAGCTTACTCCCGGAAGGATCCTACGAGCAGTACTTC.